The 25 T cell receptor beta chains given below trace back to one sample, sequenced in a study of blood T cell repertoires in COVID-19 (dated by TCRdb to the early 2020s). The receptor library was made with the immunoSEQ multiplex PCR assay. The table was pulled from immuneACCESS by TCRdb, which kept in-frame rearrangements only. Such tables lose some clones; where checked, under half of the loss comes from unresolved V genes, and the rest has no known cause. The sample profile shows approximately 54,000 clones; about 86% of them were found once. Roughly 4% of the sample comes from the top ten. Sequenced material: peripheral blood. The receptors were sampled from an elderly man with active COVID-19.

J is TRBJ2-2 and V is TRBV6-5, with 7 bases matching TRBD1. The CDR3 is 13 amino acids. V lost 2 bases and J lost 7; bases outside the gene matches: 1. Per the germline V gene, CDR1 is MNHEY and CDR2 is SVGAGI. The chain's CDR3 is CASSYAGGGELFF. The CDR3 DNA follows: TGTGCCAGCAGTTACGCAGGGGGCGGGGAGCTGTTTTTT.

The rearrangement links TRBV4-3 to TRBJ2-2, with TRBD2 matching over 7 bases. Trimming removed 0 bases from V and 3 bases from J; junction bases left unmatched: 7. CDR3 length: 17 residues. Germline V CDR1 and CDR2: LGHNA, YSLEER. The CDR3 loop reads CASSQELSGIYTGELFF. As DNA, the CDR3 is TGCGCCAGCAGCCAAGAACTGAGCGGGATCTACACCGGGGAGCTGTTTTTT.

The CDR3 sequence is CASSAWTSGNYNEQFF. The CDR3 DNA follows: TGTGCCAGCAGCGCGTGGACTAGCGGGAACTACAATGAGCAGTTCTTC. The V gene is TRBV9, the J gene TRBJ2-1; 12 bases match TRBD2. Germline V gene lookup returns CDR1 SGDLS and CDR2 YYNGEE. With 3 bases clipped from V and 3 bases from J, the junction kept 4 bases outside the gene matches. This CDR3 region has 16 residues.

The rearrangement joins TRBV7-9 to TRBJ2-7; D may be TRBD1 (6 bases). CDR3 length: 12 residues. The V gene's germline CDR1 is SEHNR and CDR2 FQNEAQ (reference sequence). V lost 6 bases and J 6 bases, leaving 12 bases between the germline ends. CDR3 residues: CASRQGLGEQYF. CDR3 DNA: TGTGCCAGCAGACAGGGTCTGGGCGAGCAGTACTTC.

The chain employs TRBV3-1 (or the pseudogene TRBV3-2) and TRBJ2-1, with 9 bases fitting TRBD2. With 1 base clipped from V and 3 bases from J, the junction kept 13 bases outside the gene matches. This CDR3 has 19 residues. CDR1 is LGHDT and CDR2 is YNNKEL in the germline V gene (reference sequence). CDR3 protein: CASSQGGTSPLPFYNEQFF. The DNA of the CDR3 is TGTGCCAGCAGCCAAGGGGGGACTAGCCCTCTTCCCTTCTACAATGAGCAGTTCTTC.

This chain connects TRBV12-3 or TRBV12-4 to TRBJ1-2; tentatively, D is TRBD1 (6 bases). This CDR3 spans 12 amino acids. Trimming took 2 bases from V and 6 from J, leaving 7 bases between them. The CDR3 here is CASSLQGHGYTF. The CDR3 DNA follows: TGTGCCAGCAGTTTACAGGGGCATGGCTACACCTTC.

The rearrangement uses TRBV11-2 and TRBJ2-3; no clear D. V gave up 9 bases and J gave up 5 bases, with 9 bases separating them. The CDR3 loop spans 11 amino acids. From germline, CDR1 is SGHAT and CDR2 FQNNGV. CDR3 sequence (DNA): TGTGCCAGGCGGATTCAAGATACGCAGTATTTT. The encoded protein is CARRIQDTQYF.

The V and J genes are TRBV19 and TRBJ2-1; 7 bases are a match to TRBD1. The CDR3 has 14 residues. J lost 6 bases, V lost 2 bases, and 4 bases had no gene match. Looked up from germline, CDR1 is LNHDA and CDR2 is SQIVND (reference sequence). Here the CDR3 reads CASSIRTGINEQFF. The CDR3 DNA follows: TGTGCCAGTAGTATACGGACAGGCATCAATGAGCAGTTCTTC.

The rearrangement uses TRBV5-6 and TRBJ2-1; D unresolved. With 4 bases removed from V and 0 bases from J, the gap between germline ends came to 11 bases. The CDR3 runs to 15 residues. CDR1 and CDR2 (germline): SGHDT, YYEEEE. CDR3 in amino acids: CASSLTPSSYNEQFF. For the CDR3, the DNA is TGTGCCAGCAGCCTGACTCCGAGCTCCTACAATGAGCAGTTCTTC.

CDR3 region: CASSSPGNEQYF. The CDR3 DNA follows: TGTGCCAGCAGCTCCCCGGGGAACGAGCAGTACTTC. This chain uses TRBV7-9 with TRBJ2-7; a weak D match, TRBD2 (5 bases). V was clipped by 4 bases and J by 5 bases, with 9 bases between them. Germline CDR1 SEHNR, CDR2 FQNEAQ (reference sequence). The CDR3 runs to 12 residues.

The genes are TRBV7-2 and TRBJ2-7; 7 bases match TRBD2. The V gene's germline CDR1 is SGHTA and CDR2 FQGNSA. CDR3 length: 14 amino acids. J lost 1 base, V lost 5 bases, and 5 bases had no gene match. The CDR3 DNA follows: TGTGCCAGCAGCGACTTGGGGGGGTCCTACGAGCAGTACTTC. Translating gives CASSDLGGSYEQYF.

V gene TRBV14 combines with J gene TRBJ2-1; 12 bases are a match to TRBD2. Germline trimming cut 5 bases from V and 9 bases from J; bases unmatched to any gene: 8. The CDR3 is made up of 15 amino acids. Looked up from germline, CDR1 is SGHDN and CDR2 is FVKESK. The CDR3 here is CASSGGLAGYGEQFF. The CDR3 nucleotides are TGTGCCAGCAGCGGAGGACTAGCGGGATACGGTGAGCAGTTCTTC.

The rearrangement joins TRBV18 to TRBJ2-3; D might be TRBD1 (6 bases). Per germline, CDR1 KGHSH and CDR2 LQKENI. The CDR3 loop spans 14 amino acids. Trimming stripped 4 bases from V and 0 bases from J, with 8 bases between. The CDR3 sequence: CASSQQGSTDTQYF. CDR3 in DNA: TGTGCCAGCTCACAACAGGGAAGCACAGATACGCAGTATTTT.

V usage is TRBV7-9 and J usage is TRBJ2-7; 9 bases are a match to TRBD1. In germline, CDR1 is SEHNR, CDR2 FQNEAQ (reference sequence). V was clipped by 3 bases and J by 3 bases; unmatched bases: 0. The CDR3 has 13 residues. DNA for the CDR3: TGTGCCAGCAGCTTGACAGGGGGCTACGAGCAGTACTTC. Its protein is CASSLTGGYEQYF.

V and J are TRBV27 and TRBJ2-5; 9 bases agree with TRBD2. Germline V lookup: CDR1 MNHEY, CDR2 SMNVEV (reference sequence). The CDR3 extends over 13 amino acids. With 2 bases clipped from V and 7 bases from J, the junction kept 2 bases outside the gene matches. The CDR3 nucleotides are TGTGCCAGCAGTTTAGGGACTAGCTTGACCCAGTACTTC. Translation: CASSLGTSLTQYF.

The J gene is TRBJ1-1, the V gene TRBV7-8; TRBD1 is a possible D gene (5 bases). V dropped 2 bases and J dropped 10 bases, with 20 bases sitting between them. This CDR3 contains 15 residues. CDR1 is SGHVS and CDR2 is FQNEAQ in the germline V gene. CDR3 coding DNA: TGTGCCAGCAGCTTATCGTTTGGGGGGAATATCCCAGCTTTCTTT. This encodes CASSLSFGGNIPAFF.

The rearrangement joins TRBV24-1 to TRBJ2-7, with 10 bases identical to TRBD1. This CDR3 has 16 residues. CDR1 is KGHDR and CDR2 is SFDVKD in the germline V gene. J lost 2 bases, V lost 4 bases, and 7 bases had no gene match. For the CDR3, the DNA is TGTGCCACCAGTGACCCGGGACAGGGGAGGCCCTACGAGCAGTACTTC. Translating it yields CATSDPGQGRPYEQYF.

This chain connects TRBV11-3 to TRBJ2-7; no clear D. The CDR3 covers 13 residues. Germline CDR1 is SGHNT and CDR2 is YENEEA. V gave up 1 base and J gave up 3 bases, with 7 bases separating them. CDR3 bases: TGTGCCAGCAGCTTAGGGGCCGGCTACGAGCAGTACTTC. It specifies CASSLGAGYEQYF.

The chain carries TRBV2 and TRBJ2-2, with D tentatively TRBD1 (6 bases). The CDR3 extends over 16 amino acids. V was shortened by 2 bases and J by 3 bases, with 13 bases between the two germline ends. Germline loops: CDR1 SNHLY, CDR2 FYNNEI. The CDR3 region is CASSEQGSSHTGELFF. The CDR3 DNA reads TGTGCCAGCAGTGAACAGGGGAGCTCGCACACCGGGGAGCTGTTTTTT.

The V and J genes are TRBV7-3 and TRBJ2-6; no firm D call. Germline V gives CDR1 SGHTA, CDR2 FQGTGA. The CDR3 runs 14 residues. The V and J ends lost 0 bases and 6 bases respectively, with 6 bases between them. CDR3 amino acids: CASSLTAPANVLTF. The CDR3 DNA reads as TGTGCCAGCAGCTTAACGGCCCCGGCCAACGTCCTGACTTTC.

This clone showed up just once. V and J are TRBV10-3 and TRBJ2-5; TRBD1 might be the D (5 bases). Germline CDR1 and CDR2: ENHRY and SYGVKD. This CDR3 has 16 residues. Trimming stripped 2 bases from V and 5 bases from J, with 18 bases between. DNA of the CDR3: TGTGCCATCAGTGAGGTGATTTTGGCAGGGTCGGAGACCCAGTACTTC. This encodes CAISEVILAGSETQYF.

Regarding this clone: Other DNA variants within this sample encode the same CDR3. The rearrangement uses TRBV7-6 and TRBJ2-1; 9 nucleotides match TRBD2. V dropped 4 bases and J dropped 5; count of bases not matched to a gene: 6. This CDR3 comprises 15 residues. Germline V gene lookup returns CDR1 SGHVS and CDR2 FNYEAQ. CDR3 nucleotides: TGTGCCAGCAGCTCTAGCGGGATTAGCAACAATGAGCAGTTCTTC. Encoded protein: CASSSSGISNNEQFF.

By share, this clone ranks as medium-sized. This chain links TRBV6-2 or TRBV6-3 with TRBJ1-5, with D perhaps TRBD1 (5 bases). Germline assignment: CDR1 MNHEY and CDR2 SVGEGT. The CDR3 runs to 17 residues. V lost 0 bases and J lost 2, with 14 bases in between. The CDR3 DNA sequence: TGTGCCAGCAGTTACTCGCGGGGCCCCGGGGGCAATCAGCCCCAGCATTTT. Translation: CASSYSRGPGGNQPQHF.

The chain combines TRBV27 with TRBJ2-1, with 12 positions matching TRBD2. Germline CDR1 MNHEY, CDR2 SMNVEV (reference sequence). V lost 2 bases to trimming and J lost 10 bases; unmatched junction nucleotides: 9. The CDR3 covers 16 residues. CDR3 sequence reads: CASSLRLAGGRREQFF. CDR3 sequence (DNA): TGTGCCAGCAGTTTACGGCTAGCGGGAGGGAGGCGAGAGCAGTTCTTC.

This clone was found once. The CDR3 region has the DNA TGTGCCAGCAGTCTTCACAGGGGCTACGAGCAGTACTTC. It codes for CASSLHRGYEQYF. V is TRBV28 and J is TRBJ2-7, with 7 positions matching TRBD1. There are 13 residues in the CDR3. Germline loops: CDR1 MDHEN, CDR2 SYDVKM. The ends lost 5 bases at V and 3 bases at J; junction bases unmatched: 4.